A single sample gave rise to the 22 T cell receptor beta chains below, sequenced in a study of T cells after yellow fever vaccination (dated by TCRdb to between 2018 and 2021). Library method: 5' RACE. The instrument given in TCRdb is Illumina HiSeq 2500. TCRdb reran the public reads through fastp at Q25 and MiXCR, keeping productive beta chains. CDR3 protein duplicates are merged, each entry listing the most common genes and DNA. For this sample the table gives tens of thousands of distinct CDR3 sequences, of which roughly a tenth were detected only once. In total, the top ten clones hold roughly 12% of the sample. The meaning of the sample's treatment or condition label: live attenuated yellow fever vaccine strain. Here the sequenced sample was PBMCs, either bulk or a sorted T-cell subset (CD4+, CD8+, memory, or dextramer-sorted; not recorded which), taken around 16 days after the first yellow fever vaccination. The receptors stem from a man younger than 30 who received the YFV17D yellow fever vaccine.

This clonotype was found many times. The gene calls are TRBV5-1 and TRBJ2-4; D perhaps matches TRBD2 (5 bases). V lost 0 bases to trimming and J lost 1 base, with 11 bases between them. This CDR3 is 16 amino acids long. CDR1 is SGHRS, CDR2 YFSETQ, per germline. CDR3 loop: CASSLDRGTAKNIQYF. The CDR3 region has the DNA TGCGCCAGCAGCTTGGATCGGGGTACGGCCAAAAACATTCAGTACTTC.

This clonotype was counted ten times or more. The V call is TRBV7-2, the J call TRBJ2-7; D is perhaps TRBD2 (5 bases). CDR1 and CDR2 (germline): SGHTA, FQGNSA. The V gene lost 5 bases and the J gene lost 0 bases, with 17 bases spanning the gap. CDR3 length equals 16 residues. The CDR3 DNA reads TGTGCCAGCAGCCTCCTAGGACTTGGGGTCTCCTACGAGCAGTACTTC. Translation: CASSLLGLGVSYEQYF.

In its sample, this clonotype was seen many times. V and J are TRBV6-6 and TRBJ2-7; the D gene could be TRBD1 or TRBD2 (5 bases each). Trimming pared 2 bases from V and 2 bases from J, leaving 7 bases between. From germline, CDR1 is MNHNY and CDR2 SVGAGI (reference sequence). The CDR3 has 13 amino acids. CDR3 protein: CASSYGGTYEQYF. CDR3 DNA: TGTGCCAGCAGTTACGGGGGTACCTACGAGCAGTACTTC.

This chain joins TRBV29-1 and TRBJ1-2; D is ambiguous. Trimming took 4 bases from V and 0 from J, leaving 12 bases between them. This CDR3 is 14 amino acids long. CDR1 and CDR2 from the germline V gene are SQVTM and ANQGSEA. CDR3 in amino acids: CSVVRPESNYGYTF. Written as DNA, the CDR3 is TGCAGCGTTGTTCGGCCAGAATCTAACTATGGCTACACCTTC.

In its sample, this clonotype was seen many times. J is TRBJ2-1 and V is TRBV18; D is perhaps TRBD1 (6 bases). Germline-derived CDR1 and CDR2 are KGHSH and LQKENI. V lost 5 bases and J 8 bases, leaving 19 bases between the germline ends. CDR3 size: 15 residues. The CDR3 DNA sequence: TGTGCCAGCTCAATTATGACAGGATGGATGGATGAGCAGTTCTTC. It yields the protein CASSIMTGWMDEQFF. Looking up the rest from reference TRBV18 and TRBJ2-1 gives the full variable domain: NAGVMQNPRHLVRRRGQEARLRCSPMKGHSHVYWYRQLPEEGLKFMVYLQKENIIDESGMPKERFSAEFPKEGPSILRIQQVVRGDSAAYFCASSIMTGWMDEQFFGPGTRLTVL.

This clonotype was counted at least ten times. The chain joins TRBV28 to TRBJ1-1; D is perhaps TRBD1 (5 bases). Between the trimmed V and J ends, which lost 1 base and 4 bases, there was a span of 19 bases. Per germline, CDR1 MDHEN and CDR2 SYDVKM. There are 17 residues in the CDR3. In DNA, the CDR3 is TGTGCCAGCAGTTTATCGGGGTTGGTGGGAAGGGGCACTGAAGCTTTCTTT. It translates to CASSLSGLVGRGTEAFF.

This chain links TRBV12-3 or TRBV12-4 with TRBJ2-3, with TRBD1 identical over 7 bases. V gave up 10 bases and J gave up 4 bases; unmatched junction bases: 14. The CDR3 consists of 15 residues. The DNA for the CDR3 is TGTGCCACCGGAGGAAGGGGGCGATTTGCAGATACGCAGTATTTT. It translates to CATGGRGRFADTQYF.

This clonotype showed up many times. The CDR3: CASSYSPRLTSGYEQYF. The DNA of the CDR3 is TGTGCCAGCAGTTACTCCCCACGATTGACTAGCGGTTACGAGCAGTACTTC. The rearrangement links TRBV6-5 to TRBJ2-7, with 9 positions matching TRBD2. The germline V gene has CDR1 MNHEY and CDR2 SVGAGI. V trimming: 0 bases; J trimming: 4 bases; junction bases outside the gene matches: 10. The CDR3 length is 17 residues.

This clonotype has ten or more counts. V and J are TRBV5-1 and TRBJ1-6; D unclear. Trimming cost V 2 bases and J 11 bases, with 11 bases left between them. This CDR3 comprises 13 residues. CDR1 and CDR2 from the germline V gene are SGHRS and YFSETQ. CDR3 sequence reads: CASSLDVDAPLHF. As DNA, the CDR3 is TGCGCCAGCAGCTTAGATGTCGACGCACCCCTCCACTTT.

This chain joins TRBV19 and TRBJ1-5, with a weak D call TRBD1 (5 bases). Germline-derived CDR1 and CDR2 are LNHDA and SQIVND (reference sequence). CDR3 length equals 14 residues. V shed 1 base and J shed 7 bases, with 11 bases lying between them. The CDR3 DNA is TGTGCCAGTAGTATAGGGGCAGGGCTCCAGCCCCAGCATTTT. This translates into CASSIGAGLQPQHF.

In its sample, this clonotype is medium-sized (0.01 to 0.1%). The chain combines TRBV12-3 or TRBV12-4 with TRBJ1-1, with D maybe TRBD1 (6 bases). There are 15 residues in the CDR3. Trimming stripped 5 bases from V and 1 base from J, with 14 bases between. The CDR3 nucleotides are TGTGCCAGCAGTCCTCTGGGGGGCAGGAACACTGAAGCTTTCTTT. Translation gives CASSPLGGRNTEAFF.

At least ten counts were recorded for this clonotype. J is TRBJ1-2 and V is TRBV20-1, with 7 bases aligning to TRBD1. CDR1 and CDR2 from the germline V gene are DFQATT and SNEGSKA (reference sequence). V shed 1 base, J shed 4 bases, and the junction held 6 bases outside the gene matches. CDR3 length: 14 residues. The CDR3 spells CSARVATGSYGYTF. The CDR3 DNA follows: TGCAGTGCTAGAGTGGCGACAGGGAGCTATGGCTACACCTTC.

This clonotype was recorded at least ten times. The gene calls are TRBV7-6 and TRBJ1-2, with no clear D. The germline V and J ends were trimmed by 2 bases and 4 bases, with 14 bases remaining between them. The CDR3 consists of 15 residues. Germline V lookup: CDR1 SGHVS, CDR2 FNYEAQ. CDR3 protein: CASSLNVGSPYGYTF. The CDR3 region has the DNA TGTGCCAGCAGCTTAAATGTAGGCAGCCCCTATGGCTACACCTTC.

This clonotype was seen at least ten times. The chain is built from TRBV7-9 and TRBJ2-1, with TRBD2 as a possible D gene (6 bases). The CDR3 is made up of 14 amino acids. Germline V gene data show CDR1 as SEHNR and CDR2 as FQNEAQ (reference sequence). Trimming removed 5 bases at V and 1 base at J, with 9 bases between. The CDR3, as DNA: TGTGCCAGCAGCGCGGGGAATTCCTACAATGAGCAGTTCTTC. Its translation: CASSAGNSYNEQFF.

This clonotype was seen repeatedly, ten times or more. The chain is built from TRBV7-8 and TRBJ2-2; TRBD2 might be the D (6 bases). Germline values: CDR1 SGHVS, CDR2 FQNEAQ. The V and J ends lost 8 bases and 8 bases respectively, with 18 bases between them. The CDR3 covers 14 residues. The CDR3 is CASRSRTNVGELFF. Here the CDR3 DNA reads TGTGCCAGCCGAAGCCGGACTAACGTGGGGGAGCTGTTTTTT.

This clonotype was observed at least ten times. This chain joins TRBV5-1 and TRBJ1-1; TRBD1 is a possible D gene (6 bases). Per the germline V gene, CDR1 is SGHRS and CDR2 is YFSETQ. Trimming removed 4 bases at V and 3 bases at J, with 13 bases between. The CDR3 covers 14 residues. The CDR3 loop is CASSTRGSDTEAFF. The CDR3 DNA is TGCGCCAGCAGCACCAGGGGCTCGGACACTGAAGCTTTCTTT.

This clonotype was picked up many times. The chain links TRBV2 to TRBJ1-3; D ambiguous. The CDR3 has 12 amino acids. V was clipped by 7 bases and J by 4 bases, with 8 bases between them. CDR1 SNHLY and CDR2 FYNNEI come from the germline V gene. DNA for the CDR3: TGTGCCAGCAAAGACACCGGAAACACCATATATTTT. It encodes CASKDTGNTIYF.

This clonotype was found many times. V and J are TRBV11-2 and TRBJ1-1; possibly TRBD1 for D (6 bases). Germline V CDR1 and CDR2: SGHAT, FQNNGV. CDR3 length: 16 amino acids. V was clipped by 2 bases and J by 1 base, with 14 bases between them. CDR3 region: CASSLHGQNGNTEAFF. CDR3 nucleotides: TGTGCCAGCAGCTTACACGGACAGAATGGGAACACTGAAGCTTTCTTT.

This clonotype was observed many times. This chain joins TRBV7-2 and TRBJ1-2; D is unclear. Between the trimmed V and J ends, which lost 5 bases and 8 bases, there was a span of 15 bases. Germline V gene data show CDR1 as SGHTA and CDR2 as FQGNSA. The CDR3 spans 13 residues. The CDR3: CASSPRRDAGYTF. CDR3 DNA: TGTGCCAGCAGCCCCCGGCGTGACGCGGGCTACACCTTC.

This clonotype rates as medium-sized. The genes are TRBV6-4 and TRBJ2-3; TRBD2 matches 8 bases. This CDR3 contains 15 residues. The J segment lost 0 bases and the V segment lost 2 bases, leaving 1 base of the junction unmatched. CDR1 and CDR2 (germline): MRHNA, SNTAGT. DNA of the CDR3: TGTGCCAGCAGTGACGGACTAGCTAGCACAGATACGCAGTATTTT. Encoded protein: CASSDGLASTDTQYF.

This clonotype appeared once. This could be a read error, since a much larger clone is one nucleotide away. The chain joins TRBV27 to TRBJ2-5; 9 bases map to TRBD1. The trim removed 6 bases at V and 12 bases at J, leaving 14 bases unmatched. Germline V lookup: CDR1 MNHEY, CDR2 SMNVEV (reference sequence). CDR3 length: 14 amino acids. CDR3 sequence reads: CASSLQGQGIAKYF. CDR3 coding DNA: TGTGCCAGCAGCTTACAGGGACAGGGTATCGCCAAGTACTTC.

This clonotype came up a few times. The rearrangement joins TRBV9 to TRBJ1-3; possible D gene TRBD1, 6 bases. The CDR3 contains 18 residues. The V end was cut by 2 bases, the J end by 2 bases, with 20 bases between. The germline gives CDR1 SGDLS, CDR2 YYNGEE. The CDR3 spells CASSVFPEAGTTGNTIYF. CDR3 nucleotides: TGTGCCAGCAGCGTGTTCCCCGAAGCAGGGACAACTGGAAACACCATATATTTT.